What follows describes a single T cell receptor beta chain. This sample is part of a study of shared T cell receptors in the human thymus. V shed 4 bases and J 3 bases; nucleotides not matched to a gene: 5. The CDR3 totals 15 residues. Per the germline V gene, CDR1 is MDHEN and CDR2 is SYDVKM. Clones were sequenced by immunoSEQ multiplex PCR, and TCRdb holds only the in-frame ones, with some missing. The repertoire has about 660,000 clones, approximately 87% of them found once; the top ten carry just under 0.0095%. This same sample was also part of a study on human thymus T cells. That source reports: All donors were healthy Finnish infants who were undergoing corrective surgery to treat congenital heart defects. Surgeons resected thymus tissue during corrective heart surgery. Thymic as well as blood repertoires seemed to favor certain V and J genes unevenly. In unrelated individuals, thymic repertoires overlapped highly, according to related research.

The sequence came from a boy in the first two years of life with a congenital heart defect. The sample taken for sequencing was thymocytes. This chain joins TRBV28 and TRBJ1-1; the match to TRBD1 covers 10 bases. CDR3 nucleotides: TGTGCCAGCAGTTCGGGACAGGGGAAGGACACTGAAGCTTTCTTT. Its translation: CASSSGQGKDTEAFF.